This is a list of T cell receptor beta chains from one sample in a study of regulatory T cells in long-lasting Graves disease. TCRdb reprocessed the multiplex PCR reads with MiXCR, giving one entry per CDR3 protein. The sample lists under 500,000 distinct CDR3 sequences; around 21% were seen once. The material sequenced was peripheral blood mononuclear cells (PBMCs), taken when the disease was refractory, from a patient treated with antithyroid drugs. These receptors were taken from a female donor with Graves disease. Both conserved end residues are part of each CDR3. A D gene is named only where the DNA matches it firmly. Rows may omit the clone size; those that give it use once, few, many or a size class.

many	TRBJ2-7	NA	TRBV28	TGTGCCAGCAGTTCCCGGGGGAGACCCTACGAGCAGTACTTC	CASSSRGRPYEQYF
NA	TRBJ2-1	NA	TRBV2	TGTGCCAGCGGCCTGGACCCGATAGGCAATGAGCAGTTCTTC	CASGLDPIGNEQFF
many	TRBJ1-2	NA	TRBV15	TGTGCCACCAGCCCCGATAGAGGGCAGGGCATATATGGCTACACCTTC	CATSPDRGQGIYGYTF
NA	TRBJ2-7	TRBD2	TRBV6-2/TRBV6-3	TGTGCCAGCAGACCCAGCGGGAACTACGATGAGCAGTACTTC	CASRPSGNYDEQYF
many	TRBJ1-5	NA	TRBV6-5	TGTGCCAGCAGTTCGGGCGAAGGGAGAGGAAATCAGCCCCAGCATTTT	CASSSGEGRGNQPQHF
NA	TRBJ2-7	TRBD1	TRBV11-2	TGTGCCAGCAGCCAAGATAGGGGACAGCATGACCCGGGACCCCGATCGGACTACGAGCAGTACTTC	CASSQDRGQHDPGPRSDYEQYF
many	TRBJ2-6	TRBD2	TRBV12-3/TRBV12-4	TGTGCCAGCAGGGGGACTAGCGGAAACTCTGGGGCCAACGTCCTGACTTTC	CASRGTSGNSGANVLTF
many	TRBJ2-7	NA	TRBV12-3/TRBV12-4	TGTGCCAGCAGTCCCTCTGGAGCAGCCTACGAGCAGTACTTC	CASSPSGAAYEQYF
many	TRBJ1-5	NA	TRBV28	TGTGCCGCAACAGGGTATGGCAATCAGCCCCAGCATTTT	CAATGYGNQPQHF
NA	TRBJ1-1	NA	TRBV18	TGTGCCAGCTCACCTTCGGGGGCGGACACTGAAGCTTTCTTT	CASSPSGADTEAFF
many	TRBJ2-2	NA	TRBV12-3/TRBV12-4	TGTGCCAGCAGCACATCTTCCACCGGGGAGCTGTTTTTT	CASSTSSTGELFF
many	TRBJ1-2	NA	TRBV2	TGTGCCAGCAGTTTTAGGGCCTCGGGCTATGGCTACACCTTC	CASSFRASGYGYTF
many	TRBJ1-5	NA	TRBV30	TGTGCCTGGAGTTTTGGGACGGAATACAATCAGCCCCAGCATTTT	CAWSFGTEYNQPQHF
few	TRBJ2-1	NA	TRBV7-2	TGTGCCAGCAGCTTTGAGTCCTGGAATGAGCAGTTCTTC	CASSFESWNEQFF